This TCR beta chain was sequenced for a study of beta chain features in type 1 diabetes (dated by TCRdb to between 2017 and 2018). With respect to the entire study: No differences in mean age, gender distribution, total cell number or subset yield were found between patients and healthy donors. The study compared the TCRB repertoires of sorted circulating CD4+ T cell subsets in recently diagnosed type 1 diabetes patients with those in matched healthy donors. Regulatory and stem cell-like memory subsets were isolated from only 8 patients and roughly eight healthy donors, whereas naive and central memory subsets came from all 30 or so donors. A total of 107,917,701 sorted cells were examined across all samples, and the number of cells per subset was strongly correlated with RNA yield.

Study-wide conclusions, independent of this receptor: Because cDNA was sequenced instead of genomic DNA, highly expressing activated cells could be over-represented, though the groups showed no difference in activation or CD3 levels. At VDJ recombination sites, type 1 diabetes patients had fewer insertions and more deleted nucleotides, which implies abnormalities in thymic rearrangement. Only small numbers of individuals were included in the HLA sub-analyses, which left unresolved whether HLA type had any influence on TCRB rearrangement. Naive, central memory and regulatory TCRB repertoires appeared more similar among patients than among healthy donors. Type 1 diabetes patients showed a moderate but significant shortening of TCRB CDR3 length in all four CD4+ subsets. PCR may preferentially amplify shorter templates, but because patient and control samples were amplified and corrected together, any resulting skew would affect both groups equally.

The entire amount of isolated RNA was reverse transcribed using the High Capacity cDNA Reverse Transcription Kit, so the sequenced TCRB transcripts were expressed ones. Naive, central memory and regulatory T cell samples underwent deep immunoSEQ sequencing, averaging about 3.5 million total reads per sample. After sorted cells were lysed in RLT buffer, RNA was extracted with DNase-treated RNeasy Micro or Mini kits, with the choice depending on cell number. Each cell subset was processed on its own to prevent cross-contamination, while patient and healthy donor samples were processed together. The immunoSEQ multiplex PCR was used to amplify TCRB sequences from cDNA, generating 87-bp fragments that spanned the CDR3 region. Sequencing of the amplicons was performed on the Illumina HiSeq platform. The published analysis was carried out like this. Synthetic template baselines were used to correct PCR bias computationally, reads within Hamming distance 2 were collapsed together, and singletons that could not be merged were discarded. Reads were aligned against IMGT to assign V, D and J genes, CDR3 length and insertions or deletions at six rearrangement sites. Within each subset, clonotype counts were normalized to sorted cell number, and only after that were true diversity and Gini coefficients computed with the tcR R package. Repertoire sharing was quantified using the overlap coefficient calculated on TCRB nucleotide sequences. Out-of-frame TCRB sequences from naive cells were analyzed as a proxy for the pre-selection repertoire. What TCRdb holds here is the immuneACCESS table cut down to in-frame rearrangements. Part of the clones is not present; checked against another copy, under half of the missing clones reflect an unresolved V gene, and the others are unexplained. For V, J and clone size, that table is used; D and trimming come from the DNA. In all, the sample holds about 280,000 clones, and approximately 16% of those were seen once. Less than 0.02% of the sample rests with the top ten.

Turning to this clone: Its antigen is not yet known. Within one base of it there is no much larger clone, and no base qualities were kept.

Each donor gave one peripheral blood draw, averaging around 0.11 L, which was collected into heparinised tubes. Naive, central memory, regulatory and stem cell-like memory CD4+ T cells were sorted on a BD FACSAria II using a panel including CD45RO, CCR7, CD25, CD127, CD95 and CD27. All sorted populations exceeded 98% purity. PBMCs were isolated immediately by Lymphoprep density gradient centrifugation and stained directly without culture. So that batch effects would be minimized, each experiment stained and sorted samples in pairs, pairing one healthy donor with one patient. Material: naive CD4+ T cells from blood. The cell subset or site label, read with the paper, signifies: true naive CD4+ T cells. This clonotype was obtained from a man aged 18 to 30 with type 1 diabetes.

The nucleotide sequence is TGTGCCAGCAGCTCCCCCGGGACAGGTCCTCCCTTAGCCAAAAACATTCAGTACTTC. Translated, it reads CASSSPGTGPPLAKNIQYF. The sequence links TRBV11-2 to TRBJ2-4, and TRBD1 matches 8 of the central bases. Including the terminal cysteine and phenylalanine, the CDR3 comprises 19 residues. The retained sequence is limited to the CDR3, 57 bases, with the frame set at the first base. The V end gives up 4 bases and the J end 0 bases, leaving 14 bases in the junction not matched to a gene. CDR1 is given as SGHAT and CDR2 as FQNNGV, both from the germline V gene.